These 12 T cell receptor beta chains were sequenced from one sample in a study of OX40 agonist ivuxolimab in advanced cancers. Sequencing was performed with immunoSEQ multiplex PCR; in TCRdb, only in-frame clones are kept and a portion is missing. The table records 80,000 to 130,000 clones, just over 90% of them present only once. The specimen comprised CD4+ or CD8+ T cells sorted from blood, sampled in a trial of the OX40 agonist ivuxolimab. The source of these receptors is an adult with an advanced solid tumor such as melanoma, head and neck, liver or kidney cancer.

The chain has TRBV27 and TRBJ2-1, with 9 bases lining up with TRBD2. The CDR3 loop spans 17 amino acids. The V segment lost 0 bases and the J segment 4 bases; nucleotides outside the gene matches: 7. The germline V gene encodes CDR1 MNHEY and CDR2 SMNVEV (reference sequence). CDR3 sequence reads: CASSLSLRLAAYNEQFF. CDR3 DNA sequence: TGTGCCAGCAGTTTATCCCTTAGACTAGCGGCATACAATGAGCAGTTCTTC.

This sequence joins TRBV28 and TRBJ2-5, with D hard to call. Per the germline V gene, CDR1 is MDHEN and CDR2 is SYDVKM. The CDR3 has 15 residues. V was shortened by 5 bases and J by 3 bases, with 16 bases between the two germline ends. The CDR3 spells CASSARLVDKETQYF. In DNA, the CDR3 is TGTGCCAGCAGTGCCCGCTTGGTAGACAAAGAGACCCAGTACTTC.

This chain links TRBV27 with TRBJ1-5; D possibly corresponds to TRBD1 (6 bases). The CDR3 spans 16 residues. The V end was cut by 6 bases, the J end by 2 bases, with 17 bases between. Germline V CDR1 and CDR2: MNHEY, SMNVEV (reference sequence). CDR3 amino acids: CASSPHRALGNQPQHF. CDR3 nucleotides: TGTGCCAGCAGCCCTCACAGGGCTTTGGGCAATCAGCCCCAGCATTTT.

The genes are TRBV19 and TRBJ2-5; 8 nucleotides match TRBD1. The CDR3 consists of 14 residues. From germline, CDR1 is LNHDA and CDR2 SQIVND (reference sequence). With 4 bases clipped from V and 4 bases from J, the junction kept 5 bases outside the gene matches. The CDR3 DNA follows: TGTGCCAGTAGTACCTCGGGACAGGTAGAGACCCAGTACTTC. Amino acid sequence: CASSTSGQVETQYF.

The V and J genes are TRBV6-6 and TRBJ2-7, with D maybe TRBD2 (6 bases). The CDR3 runs 14 residues. Trimming removed 6 bases at V and 0 bases at J, with 12 bases between. The germline CDR1 and CDR2 sequences are MNHNY and SVGAGI (reference sequence). The CDR3 sequence is CASRSPGGSYEQYF. CDR3 nucleotide sequence: TGTGCCAGCAGGTCCCCCGGGGGCTCCTACGAGCAGTACTTC.

This chain connects TRBV5-1 to TRBJ2-5; a possible D gene is TRBD1 (5 bases). V dropped 0 bases and J dropped 4 bases, with 10 bases sitting between them. The CDR3 length is 14 residues. CDR1 SGHRS and CDR2 YFSETQ come from the germline V gene. This CDR3 reads CASSLEGRTETQYF. As DNA, the CDR3 is TGCGCCAGCAGCTTGGAGGGGCGAACAGAGACCCAGTACTTC.

CDR3 loop: CASSPAGFTNEKLFF. The CDR3 bases are TGTGCCAGCAGCCCCGCAGGGTTTACTAATGAAAAACTGTTTTTT. The genes are TRBV28 and TRBJ1-4; perhaps TRBD1 as D (5 bases). Germline-derived CDR1 and CDR2 are MDHEN and SYDVKM. V was cut by 6 bases and J by 2 bases, with 13 bases left in between. This CDR3 spans 15 amino acids.

The V gene is TRBV7-2, the J gene TRBJ2-7; D may be TRBD2 (6 bases). In germline, CDR1 is SGHTA, CDR2 FQGNSA. With 1 base removed from V and 5 bases from J, the gap between germline ends came to 15 bases. This CDR3 has 15 residues. CDR3 in amino acids: CASSLGVGSPNEQYF. DNA for the CDR3: TGTGCCAGCAGCTTAGGGGTCGGGAGCCCCAACGAGCAGTACTTC. Full variable domain (rest looked up from reference TRBV7-2 and TRBJ2-7): GAGVSQSPSNKVTEKGKDVELRCDPISGHTALYWYRQSLGQGLEFLIYFQGNSAPDKSGLPSDRFSAERTGGSVSTLTIQRTQQEDSAVYLCASSLGVGSPNEQYFGPGTRLTVT.

This chain joins TRBV4-2 and TRBJ2-1; 7 nucleotides agree with TRBD2. Germline CDR1 LGHNA, CDR2 YNFKEQ. The CDR3 runs to 16 residues. With V trimmed by 4 bases and J by 4 bases, 10 bases remained unmatched. The CDR3 sequence: CASSPRGAGPYNEQFF. The DNA for the CDR3 is TGTGCCAGCAGCCCCCGGGGAGCGGGACCTTACAATGAGCAGTTCTTC.

V and J are TRBV6-6 and TRBJ2-7; D is possibly TRBD2 (6 bases). V dropped 2 bases and J dropped 2 bases, with 10 bases sitting between them. Germline V lookup: CDR1 MNHNY, CDR2 SVGAGI (reference sequence). The CDR3 loop spans 14 amino acids. The CDR3 loop is CASSYTGVTYEQYF. In nucleotides, the CDR3 is TGTGCCAGCAGTTACACGGGAGTTACCTACGAGCAGTACTTC.

The chain couples TRBV7-2 to TRBJ2-7, with TRBD2 identical over 10 bases. CDR3 length equals 15 residues. V shed 5 bases and J 4 bases; nucleotides not matched to a gene: 8. CDR1 is SGHTA, CDR2 FQGNSA, per germline. The CDR3 region has the DNA TGTGCCAGCAGCCCCAGCGGGAGGGGATTATACGAGCAGTACTTC. This gives the protein CASSPSGRGLYEQYF.

V gene TRBV7-9 combines with J gene TRBJ2-1; the D gene is possibly TRBD2 (7 bases). The germline V gene has CDR1 SEHNR and CDR2 FQNEAQ (reference sequence). Trimming stripped 5 bases from V and 1 base from J, with 21 bases between. The CDR3 is made up of 18 amino acids. The CDR3 sequence: CASSPRGAGWGSYNEQFF. Written as DNA, the CDR3 is TGTGCCAGCAGCCCCCGGGGGGCAGGGTGGGGGTCCTACAATGAGCAGTTCTTC.